The 23 T cell receptor beta chains in this list originate from one sample, sequenced in a study of blood T cell repertoires in COVID-19. Clones were read by immunoSEQ multiplex PCR, and TCRdb kept only the in-frame ones, dropping some. The sample lists 130,000 to 150,000 clones, 65% to 85% occurring once. The sequencing input was peripheral blood. These receptors all stem from a man in his sixties with active or convalescent COVID-19.

This chain uses TRBV7-9 with TRBJ2-2, with a possible D match to TRBD2 (6 bases). The CDR3 is made up of 14 amino acids. The ends were cut back, 4 bases at V and 4 bases at J, with 10 bases in the middle. CDR1 is SEHNR, CDR2 FQNEAQ, per germline (reference sequence). The CDR3 sequence is CASSWGGPTGELFF. CDR3 sequence (DNA): TGTGCCAGCAGCTGGGGAGGCCCCACCGGGGAGCTGTTTTTT. Full variable domain (remainder filled in from reference TRBV7-9 and TRBJ2-2): DTGVSQNPRHKITKRGQNVTFRCDPISEHNRLYWYRQTLGQGPEFLTYFQNEAQLEKSRLLSDRFSAERPKGSFSTLEIQRTEQGDSAMYLCASSWGGPTGELFFGEGSRLTVL.

V gene TRBV5-1 combines with J gene TRBJ1-4, with D possibly TRBD1 on 5 matching bases. The CDR3 loop spans 15 amino acids. V was pared by 2 bases and J by 2 bases, with 10 bases between. Germline CDR1 SGHRS, CDR2 YFSETQ. Here the CDR3 reads CASSFGHATNEKLFF. For the CDR3, the DNA is TGCGCCAGCAGCTTCGGACACGCTACTAATGAAAAACTGTTTTTT.

This clone was counted a few times. V usage is TRBV7-8 and J usage is TRBJ1-6; weak D call: TRBD1 (5 bases). Germline loops: CDR1 SGHVS, CDR2 FQNEAQ. This CDR3 spans 15 amino acids. V was pared by 5 bases and J by 8 bases, with 16 bases between. The CDR3 protein is CASSRAGREDSPLHF. DNA of the CDR3: TGTGCCAGCAGCCGTGCAGGCAGGGAGGATTCACCCCTCCACTTT.

In the case of this clone: The same CDR3 arises from other DNA sequences in this sample as well. The chain couples TRBV29-1 to TRBJ2-5; TRBD2 aligns across 12 bases. CDR3 length: 13 amino acids. Germline CDR1 SQVTM, CDR2 ANQGSEA. With 2 bases clipped from V and 5 bases from J, the junction kept 0 bases outside the gene matches. As DNA, the CDR3 is TGCAGCGTTGAAACTAGCGGGAGGGAGACCCAGTACTTC. Protein sequence: CSVETSGRETQYF.

This sequence joins TRBV9 and TRBJ1-1, with D hard to call. CDR1 is SGDLS, CDR2 YYNGEE, per germline. V dropped 4 bases and J dropped 1 base, with 8 bases sitting between them. This CDR3 contains 13 residues. The CDR3 bases are TGTGCCAGCAGCCCCCGGTCGAACACTGAAGCTTTCTTT. It specifies CASSPRSNTEAFF.

Only one count was recorded for this clone. V is TRBV7-2 and J is TRBJ2-5; 7 nucleotides line up with TRBD2. V was clipped by 5 bases and J by 9 bases; unmatched bases: 9. This CDR3 spans 13 amino acids. The germline gives CDR1 SGHTA, CDR2 FQGNSA. The CDR3 sequence is CASSPDSGRAQYF. The CDR3 DNA follows: TGTGCCAGCAGCCCGGACTCGGGGAGGGCCCAGTACTTC.

The V and J genes are TRBV6-2 or TRBV6-3 and TRBJ2-1; D ambiguous. Germline V gives CDR1 MNHEY, CDR2 SVGEGT. The CDR3 contains 12 residues. Deletions cut 2 bases from V and 10 bases from J, with 9 bases between. CDR3 loop: CASSYPAGEQFF. In nucleotides, the CDR3 is TGTGCCAGCAGTTACCCCGCCGGGGAGCAGTTCTTC.

This chain connects TRBV7-2 to TRBJ2-1; possible D gene TRBD1, 5 bases. There are 15 residues in the CDR3. Germline CDR1 and CDR2: SGHTA and FQGNSA. The ends were cut back, 5 bases at V and 6 bases at J, with 17 bases in the middle. CDR3 DNA: TGTGCCAGCAGCCCGCTCCGACAGTATTCCAATGAGCAGTTCTTC. It yields the protein CASSPLRQYSNEQFF. The whole variable domain, filled in from reference TRBV7-2 and TRBJ2-1, reads GAGVSQSPSNKVTEKGKDVELRCDPISGHTALYWYRQSLGQGLEFLIYFQGNSAPDKSGLPSDRFSAERTGGSVSTLTIQRTQQEDSAVYLCASSPLRQYSNEQFFGPGTRLTVL.

This chain joins TRBV7-2 and TRBJ2-3; TRBD1 matches at 11 bases. Germline V gives CDR1 SGHTA, CDR2 FQGNSA. This CDR3 comprises 15 residues. Trimming at V came to 5 bases and at J to 8 bases, leaving 9 bases not matched to a gene. The CDR3 DNA reads as TGTGCCAGCAGCCCCATCGGACAGGGGGCGGTTACGCAGTATTTT. It specifies CASSPIGQGAVTQYF.

DNA of the CDR3: TGTGCCAGCTCACCCCTCGGGGACACCATATATTTT. Protein sequence: CASSPLGDTIYF. The chain joins TRBV18 to TRBJ1-3; D is ambiguous. Per germline, CDR1 KGHSH and CDR2 LQKENI. V lost 3 bases, J lost 8 bases, and 8 bases lay in between. CDR3 length equals 12 residues.

The chain carries TRBV29-1 and TRBJ2-5; 14 bases agree with TRBD2. Per the germline V gene, CDR1 is SQVTM and CDR2 is ANQGSEA. This CDR3 contains 14 residues. The junction had 3 bases not matched to a gene; V was cut back by 6 bases and J by 3 bases. CDR3 protein: CSVGGLAGEETQYF. The CDR3 nucleotides are TGCAGCGTCGGGGGACTAGCGGGAGAAGAGACCCAGTACTTC.

Concerning this clone: Sequence at one end of the junction differs from germline and may be a read error. This sequence joins TRBV11-2 and TRBJ2-6, with D possibly TRBD1 on 6 matching bases. The CDR3 loop spans 19 amino acids. Germline loops: CDR1 SGHAT, CDR2 FQNNGV. CDR3 residues: CASRLGMGASVTGANVLTF. The CDR3 region has the DNA TGTGCCAGCAGATTAGGGATGGGGGCATCGGTGACTGGGGCCAACGTCCTGACTTTC.

The chain joins TRBV5-1 to TRBJ1-5, with 9 bases that match TRBD1. The CDR3 contains 15 residues. J lost 3 bases, V lost 4 bases, and 5 bases had no gene match. Germline V gene data show CDR1 as SGHRS and CDR2 as YFSETQ. CDR3 amino acids: CASSTGTGFNQPQHF. The CDR3 DNA is TGCGCCAGCAGCACCGGGACAGGGTTCAATCAGCCCCAGCATTTT.

In DNA form, the CDR3 reads TGTGCCAGCAGCTTAATCGGGTCCCCGGATACGCAGTATTTT. Translation: CASSLIGSPDTQYF. The chain employs TRBV7-3 and TRBJ2-3; D gene ambiguous. Looked up from germline, CDR1 is SGHTA and CDR2 is FQGTGA. The CDR3 is made up of 14 amino acids. The V end was cut by 1 base, the J end by 6 bases, with 11 bases between.

The DNA for the CDR3 is TGTGCCAGCAGTACCACAGGGACGCGCGGCTACACCTTC. As protein: CASSTTGTRGYTF. The chain joins TRBV28 to TRBJ1-2, with a weak D call TRBD1 (6 bases). Germline V gene lookup returns CDR1 MDHEN and CDR2 SYDVKM. V was cut by 5 bases and J by 8 bases, with 15 bases left in between. The CDR3 is 13 amino acids.

This clone has a single count. V is TRBV6-5 and J is TRBJ1-2; 8 bases match TRBD1. Trimming at V came to 3 bases and at J to 6 bases, leaving 6 bases not matched to a gene. Germline V CDR1 and CDR2: MNHEY, SVGAGI. There are 14 residues in the CDR3. The CDR3 nucleotides are TGTGCCAGCAGTTATCGATCAGGGGGCGATGGCTACACCTTC. This sequence encodes CASSYRSGGDGYTF.

The rearrangement links TRBV19 to TRBJ1-4; TRBD1 is a possible D gene (5 bases). CDR3 length: 14 amino acids. The ends were cut back, 3 bases at V and 10 bases at J, with 15 bases in the middle. Germline V gene data show CDR1 as LNHDA and CDR2 as SQIVND (reference sequence). In DNA, the CDR3 is TGTGCCAGTAGTATCATCACGGGGGAAGGAAAACTGTTTTTT. Its protein is CASSIITGEGKLFF.

The CDR3 loop reads CASGRGTGWNEQFF. As DNA, the CDR3 is TGTGCTAGTGGCCGGGGGACAGGGTGGAATGAGCAGTTCTTC. The chain has TRBV12-5 and TRBJ2-1; 9 nucleotides match TRBD1. Germline V gives CDR1 LGHNT, CDR2 FRNRAP. The CDR3 length is 14 residues. With 6 bases clipped from V and 7 bases from J, the junction kept 7 bases outside the gene matches.

This chain links TRBV11-2 with TRBJ1-4; 8 bases map to TRBD1. The CDR3 contains 14 residues. Looked up from germline, CDR1 is SGHAT and CDR2 is FQNNGV. The V and J ends lost 4 bases and 13 bases, in that order; junction bases with no gene match: 11. The CDR3 loop reads CASSSQGAGVGLFF. The CDR3 bases are TGTGCCAGCAGCTCGCAGGGGGCAGGGGTGGGACTGTTTTTT.

Comments on this clone: Mismatch with germline at one junction end may stem from a read error. This rearrangement joins TRBV7-9 to TRBJ1-5, with TRBD1 identical over 7 bases. The CDR3 sequence is 18 residues long. In germline, CDR1 is SEHNR, CDR2 FQNEAQ (reference sequence). The CDR3 bases are TGTACCAGCAGCTTAGACCCCAGGGGGGCGCGGGGCAATCAGCCCCAGCATTTT. It encodes CTSSLDPRGARGNQPQHF.

This clone was seen a handful of times. The rearrangement joins TRBV2 to TRBJ1-1; TRBD1 aligns across 8 bases. Germline assignment: CDR1 SNHLY and CDR2 FYNNEI. CDR3 length equals 15 residues. The V segment lost 4 bases and the J segment 1 base; nucleotides outside the gene matches: 5. The CDR3 bases are TGTGCCAGCAGTGTTGGACAGGGCGGGAACACTGAAGCTTTCTTT. As protein: CASSVGQGGNTEAFF.

There are a few counts of this clone. The chain is built from TRBV28 and TRBJ2-5, with TRBD1 as a possible D gene (8 bases). The CDR3 loop spans 15 amino acids. The germline gives CDR1 MDHEN, CDR2 SYDVKM. The germline V and J ends were trimmed by 5 bases and 6 bases, with 19 bases remaining between them. CDR3 sequence reads: CASSRDRGGFQTQYF. The CDR3 DNA sequence: TGTGCCAGCAGTCGAGACAGGGGAGGGTTCCAGACCCAGTACTTC.

The chain is built from TRBV7-9 and TRBJ1-2; possible D gene TRBD1, 6 bases. The CDR3 length is 16 residues. From germline, CDR1 is SEHNR and CDR2 FQNEAQ (reference sequence). Trimming took 1 base from V and 5 from J, leaving 17 bases between them. CDR3 residues: CASSLGSWTEHYGYTF. The CDR3 DNA is TGTGCCAGCAGCTTAGGCTCGTGGACAGAACATTATGGCTACACCTTC. The full variable domain, in which reference TRBV7-9 and TRBJ1-2 provide the parts outside the CDR3, is DTGVSQNPRHKITKRGQNVTFRCDPISEHNRLYWYRQTLGQGPEFLTYFQNEAQLEKSRLLSDRFSAERPKGSFSTLEIQRTEQGDSAMYLCASSLGSWTEHYGYTFGSGTRLTVV.